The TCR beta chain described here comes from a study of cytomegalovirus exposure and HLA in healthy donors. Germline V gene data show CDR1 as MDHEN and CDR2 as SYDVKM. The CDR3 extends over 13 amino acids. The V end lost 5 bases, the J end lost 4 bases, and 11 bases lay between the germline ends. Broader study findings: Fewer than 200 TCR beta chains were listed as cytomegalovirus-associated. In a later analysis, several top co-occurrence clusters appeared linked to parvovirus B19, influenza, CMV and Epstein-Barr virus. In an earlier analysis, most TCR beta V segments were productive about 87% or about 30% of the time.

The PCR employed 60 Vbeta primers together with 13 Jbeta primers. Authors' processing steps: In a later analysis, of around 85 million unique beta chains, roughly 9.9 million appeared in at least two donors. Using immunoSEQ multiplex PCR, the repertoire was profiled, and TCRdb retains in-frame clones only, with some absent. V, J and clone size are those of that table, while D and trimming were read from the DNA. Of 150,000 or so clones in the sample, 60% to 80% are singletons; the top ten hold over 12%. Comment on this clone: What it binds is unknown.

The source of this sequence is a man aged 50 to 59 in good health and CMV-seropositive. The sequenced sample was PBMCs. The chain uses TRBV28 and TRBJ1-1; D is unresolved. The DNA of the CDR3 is TGTGCCAGCAGTGGCCCTCGGGGCACTGAAGCTTTCTTT. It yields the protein CASSGPRGTEAFF.